A selection of T cell receptor beta chains follows, all from one sample in a study of shared clonotypes between healthy human individuals. Assay used: immunoSEQ multiplex PCR; TCRdb lists only in-frame clones, some missing. The data contain approximately 2.4 million clones, around 95% of them seen just once; the ten biggest clones take up 0.1% to 0.15%. The sample comprised naive CD4+ T cells sorted from blood. These receptors came from a man younger than 35 in good health. CDR3s include the opening cysteine and the closing phenylalanine or tryptophan. A D gene is named only where the DNA matches it firmly. Clone sizes are given selectively: once, few, many, or a class where the clone is expanded.

v_gene: TRBV6-1; d_gene: TRBD2; abundance: NA; j_gene: TRBJ2-7; CDR3aa: CASSQLAGLTYEQYF; CDR3nt: TGTGCCAGCAGTCAACTAGCGGGCCTGACCTACGAGCAGTACTTC
v_gene: TRBV18; d_gene: TRBD2; abundance: NA; j_gene: TRBJ2-1; CDR3aa: CASSPTMTSGIGNEQFF; CDR3nt: TGTGCCAGCTCACCAACCATGACTAGCGGGATTGGCAATGAGCAGTTCTTC
v_gene: TRBV30; d_gene: NA; abundance: NA; j_gene: TRBJ1-5; CDR3aa: CAWSAGTSPLSNQPQHF; CDR3nt: TGTGCCTGGAGTGCCGGGACATCACCTTTGAGCAATCAGCCCCAGCATTTT
v_gene: TRBV4-1; d_gene: NA; abundance: NA; j_gene: TRBJ1-1; CDR3aa: CASSQENLARVNTEAFF; CDR3nt: TGCGCCAGCAGCCAAGAGAATCTCGCCCGGGTGAACACTGAAGCTTTCTTT
v_gene: TRBV7-9; d_gene: NA; abundance: NA; j_gene: TRBJ2-3; CDR3aa: CASSEGTGGRTDTQYF; CDR3nt: TGTGCCAGCAGCGAAGGAACAGGTGGACGCACAGATACGCAGTATTTT
v_gene: TRBV19; d_gene: NA; abundance: once; j_gene: TRBJ1-2; CDR3aa: CASRDGNYGYTF; CDR3nt: TGTGCCAGTAGAGACGGCAACTATGGCTACACCTTC
v_gene: TRBV6-5; d_gene: NA; abundance: NA; j_gene: TRBJ2-7; CDR3aa: CASSGAALLMNEQYF; CDR3nt: TGTGCCAGCAGTGGGGCAGCCCTGTTGATGAACGAGCAGTACTTC
v_gene: TRBV5-1; d_gene: NA; abundance: NA; j_gene: TRBJ1-1; CDR3aa: CASSLDRPNTEAFF; CDR3nt: TGCGCCAGCAGCTTGGATAGGCCGAACACTGAAGCTTTCTTT
v_gene: TRBV27; d_gene: NA; abundance: NA; j_gene: TRBJ1-5; CDR3aa: CASSPQSGFSNQPQHF; CDR3nt: TGTGCCAGCAGTCCCCAGTCAGGGTTTAGCAATCAGCCCCAGCATTTT
v_gene: TRBV18; d_gene: NA; abundance: NA; j_gene: TRBJ2-6; CDR3aa: CASSPLDSGANVLTF; CDR3nt: TGTGCCAGCTCACCCCTGGACTCTGGGGCCAACGTCCTGACTTTC
v_gene: TRBV6-1; d_gene: NA; abundance: once; j_gene: TRBJ2-3; CDR3aa: CASSRLQLTDTQYF; CDR3nt: TGTGCCAGCAGTCGACTTCAACTCACAGATACGCAGTATTTT
v_gene: TRBV6-6; d_gene: TRBD2; abundance: NA; j_gene: TRBJ2-1; CDR3aa: CASIPAGAFNEQFF; CDR3nt: TGTGCCAGCATCCCCGCGGGAGCCTTCAATGAGCAGTTCTTC
v_gene: TRBV7-9; d_gene: NA; abundance: NA; j_gene: TRBJ2-7; CDR3aa: CASSLGSTYEQYF; CDR3nt: TGTGCCAGCAGCTTAGGGTCTACCTACGAGCAGTACTTC
v_gene: TRBV11-2; d_gene: NA; abundance: NA; j_gene: TRBJ2-5; CDR3aa: CASRSPGFETQYF; CDR3nt: TGTGCCAGCAGGAGCCCAGGGTTCGAGACCCAGTACTTC
v_gene: TRBV5-1; d_gene: NA; abundance: once; j_gene: TRBJ2-5; CDR3aa: CASSSTGPQETQYF; CDR3nt: TGCGCCAGCAGCTCAACAGGACCGCAAGAGACCCAGTACTTC
v_gene: TRBV10-2; d_gene: TRBD2; abundance: NA; j_gene: TRBJ2-4; CDR3aa: CASSLAGEGNIQYF; CDR3nt: TGCGCCAGCAGTCTAGCGGGGGAGGGAAACATTCAGTACTTC
v_gene: TRBV6-6; d_gene: NA; abundance: NA; j_gene: TRBJ1-2; CDR3aa: CASSPLGAYYGYTF; CDR3nt: TGTGCCAGCAGTCCCCTAGGGGCATACTATGGCTACACCTTC
v_gene: TRBV19; d_gene: NA; abundance: NA; j_gene: TRBJ1-5; CDR3aa: CAGSPGQSSSVQPQHF; CDR3nt: TGTGCCGGATCCCCAGGACAGTCGAGTTCGGTGCAGCCCCAGCATTTT
v_gene: TRBV2; d_gene: NA; abundance: NA; j_gene: TRBJ2-3; CDR3aa: CASRLEGTQYF; CDR3nt: TGTGCCAGCAGGCTAGAGGGGACGCAGTATTTT
v_gene: TRBV4-3; d_gene: NA; abundance: few; j_gene: TRBJ2-7; CDR3aa: CASSQASSGQAYEQYF; CDR3nt: TGCGCCAGCAGCCAGGCTTCGTCGGGACAAGCCTACGAGCAGTACTTC
v_gene: TRBV5-1; d_gene: TRBD1; abundance: NA; j_gene: TRBJ1-2; CDR3aa: CASSQDRGNYGYTF; CDR3nt: TGCGCCAGCAGCCAGGACAGGGGTAACTATGGCTACACCTTC
v_gene: TRBV12-2; d_gene: NA; abundance: NA; j_gene: TRBJ1-2; CDR3aa: CASRLVRRDFYGYTF; CDR3nt: TGTGCAAGTCGCTTAGTGCGCAGAGACTTCTATGGCTACACCTTC
v_gene: TRBV27; d_gene: TRBD1; abundance: NA; j_gene: TRBJ1-2; CDR3aa: CASSRTGGIYGYTF; CDR3nt: TGTGCCAGCAGCAGGACAGGGGGGATCTATGGCTACACCTTC
v_gene: TRBV4-1; d_gene: TRBD2; abundance: NA; j_gene: TRBJ2-1; CDR3aa: CASSQGSVAGPYNEQFF; CDR3nt: TGCGCCAGCAGCCAAGGTTCTGTAGCGGGACCATACAATGAGCAGTTCTTC
v_gene: TRBV29-1; d_gene: NA; abundance: few; j_gene: TRBJ2-2; CDR3aa: CSVGQFGELFF; CDR3nt: TGCAGCGTTGGACAGTTCGGCGAGCTGTTTTTT
v_gene: TRBV30; d_gene: NA; abundance: NA; j_gene: TRBJ1-5; CDR3aa: CAWSPDTYSNQPQHF; CDR3nt: TGTGCCTGGAGTCCTGACACATATAGCAATCAGCCCCAGCATTTT
v_gene: TRBV18; d_gene: TRBD1; abundance: NA; j_gene: TRBJ2-5; CDR3aa: CASSPDRGTQETQYF; CDR3nt: TGTGCCAGCTCACCCGACAGGGGCACGCAAGAGACCCAGTACTTC
v_gene: TRBV30; d_gene: NA; abundance: NA; j_gene: TRBJ2-2; CDR3aa: CAWSSPRGPNTGELFF; CDR3nt: TGTGCCTGGAGTTCCCCAAGGGGACCCAACACCGGGGAGCTGTTTTTT
v_gene: TRBV5-1; d_gene: TRBD1; abundance: NA; j_gene: TRBJ2-7; CDR3aa: CASSAPGQGVQQYF; CDR3nt: TGCGCCAGCAGCGCTCCGGGACAGGGGGTACAGCAGTACTTC
v_gene: TRBV11-3; d_gene: TRBD2; abundance: once; j_gene: TRBJ2-7; CDR3aa: CASSTSGGPSYEQYF; CDR3nt: TGTGCCAGCAGCACTAGCGGGGGGCCCTCCTACGAGCAGTACTTC
v_gene: TRBV29-1; d_gene: NA; abundance: few; j_gene: TRBJ1-1; CDR3aa: CSASGTGNTEAFF; CDR3nt: TGCAGCGCCTCCGGGACGGGAAACACTGAAGCTTTCTTT
v_gene: TRBV2; d_gene: TRBD1; abundance: NA; j_gene: TRBJ2-7; CDR3aa: CASGRDRGSYEQYF; CDR3nt: TGTGCCAGCGGGCGAGACAGGGGATCCTACGAGCAGTACTTC
v_gene: TRBV15; d_gene: NA; abundance: NA; j_gene: TRBJ1-2; CDR3aa: CATSRQGPRVYGYTF; CDR3nt: TGTGCCACCAGCAGACAGGGACCCAGGGTATACGGCTACACCTTC
v_gene: TRBV5-6; d_gene: TRBD2; abundance: once; j_gene: TRBJ2-7; CDR3aa: CASSWGGLAATYEQYF; CDR3nt: TGTGCCAGCAGCTGGGGCGGACTAGCGGCCACCTACGAGCAGTACTTC
v_gene: TRBV5-1; d_gene: TRBD1; abundance: NA; j_gene: TRBJ1-6; CDR3aa: CASSGRDRYNSPLHF; CDR3nt: TGCGCCAGCAGCGGCCGGGACAGATATAATTCACCCCTCCACTTT
v_gene: TRBV5-1; d_gene: NA; abundance: NA; j_gene: TRBJ2-7; CDR3aa: CASSLADSSYEQYF; CDR3nt: TGCGCCAGCAGCTTGGCCGACAGCTCCTACGAGCAGTACTTC
v_gene: TRBV15; d_gene: TRBD2; abundance: NA; j_gene: TRBJ2-7; CDR3aa: CATSREAGLYEQYF; CDR3nt: TGTGCCACCAGCAGAGAAGCGGGGTTGTACGAGCAGTACTTC
v_gene: TRBV6-5; d_gene: TRBD2; abundance: NA; j_gene: TRBJ2-7; CDR3aa: CASSYLAGGPYEQYF; CDR3nt: TGTGCCAGCAGTTACCTAGCGGGAGGACCCTACGAGCAGTACTTC
v_gene: TRBV10-3; d_gene: NA; abundance: NA; j_gene: TRBJ2-2; CDR3aa: CAIKTPNTGELFF; CDR3nt: TGTGCCATCAAGACGCCTAACACCGGGGAGCTGTTTTTT
v_gene: TRBV2; d_gene: TRBD1; abundance: NA; j_gene: TRBJ2-7; CDR3aa: CASSPGTGQQYF; CDR3nt: TGTGCCAGCAGTCCCGGGACAGGGCAGCAGTACTTC
v_gene: TRBV10-3; d_gene: NA; abundance: NA; j_gene: TRBJ1-4; CDR3aa: CAISESQDNEKLFF; CDR3nt: TGTGCCATCAGTGAGTCACAGGATAATGAAAAACTGTTTTTT
v_gene: TRBV30; d_gene: TRBD1; abundance: NA; j_gene: TRBJ1-1; CDR3aa: CAWSDTGALNTEAFF; CDR3nt: TGTGCCTGGAGCGACACAGGGGCTCTGAACACTGAAGCTTTCTTT
v_gene: TRBV30; d_gene: NA; abundance: NA; j_gene: TRBJ1-2; CDR3aa: CACAPSQGNYGYTF; CDR3nt: TGTGCCTGCGCCCCCTCCCAGGGGAACTATGGCTACACCTTC
v_gene: TRBV6-5; d_gene: NA; abundance: NA; j_gene: TRBJ1-2; CDR3aa: CASSDNIYGYTF; CDR3nt: TGTGCCAGCAGTGACAACATCTATGGCTACACCTTC
v_gene: TRBV29-1; d_gene: NA; abundance: few; j_gene: TRBJ2-1; CDR3aa: CSVVRVNEQFF; CDR3nt: TGCAGCGTTGTAAGGGTCAATGAGCAGTTCTTC
v_gene: TRBV27; d_gene: NA; abundance: NA; j_gene: TRBJ1-6; CDR3aa: CASSFGSSPLHF; CDR3nt: TGTGCCAGCAGTTTTGGGTCCTCACCCCTCCACTTT
v_gene: TRBV9; d_gene: TRBD2; abundance: NA; j_gene: TRBJ2-7; CDR3aa: CASSVTSGSYEQYF; CDR3nt: TGTGCCAGCAGCGTAACTAGCGGCTCCTACGAGCAGTACTTC
v_gene: TRBV27; d_gene: TRBD1; abundance: NA; j_gene: TRBJ1-2; CDR3aa: CASSPLGTGNYGYTF; CDR3nt: TGTGCCAGCAGTCCCTTAGGGACAGGGAACTATGGCTACACCTTC
v_gene: TRBV2; d_gene: NA; abundance: NA; j_gene: TRBJ1-5; CDR3aa: CASSTSQLSNQPQHF; CDR3nt: TGTGCCAGCAGCACTTCCCAATTGAGCAATCAGCCCCAGCATTTT
v_gene: TRBV9; d_gene: NA; abundance: NA; j_gene: TRBJ1-1; CDR3aa: CASSVVPGVAEAFF; CDR3nt: TGTGCCAGCAGCGTAGTCCCGGGGGTCGCTGAAGCTTTCTTT